Presented here are 18 T cell receptor beta chains from one specimen sequenced in a study of cytomegalovirus exposure and HLA in healthy donors. Both 60 Vbeta primers and 13 Jbeta primers went into the PCR. Clones were sequenced by immunoSEQ multiplex PCR, and TCRdb holds only the in-frame ones, with some missing. The sample shows 150,000 or so clones, about 85% of them seen only once. The sequencing sample was made of PBMCs. Receptors originate from a man aged 45-65 years in good health and CMV-seropositive.

This rearrangement joins TRBV6-1 to TRBJ1-2; the D is unclear. In germline, CDR1 is MNHNS, CDR2 SASEGT. There are 13 residues in the CDR3. The V end was cut by 3 bases, the J end by 7 bases, with 12 bases between. CDR3 coding DNA: TGTGCCAGCAGTGATAATCTCCGGGTTGGCTACACCTTC. It is translated as CASSDNLRVGYTF.

The V and J genes are TRBV30 and TRBJ2-5; 10 bases align to TRBD1. The CDR3 loop spans 17 amino acids. Germline-derived CDR1 and CDR2 are GTSNPN and SVGIG (reference sequence). V lost 1 base to trimming and J lost 5 bases; unmatched junction nucleotides: 13. The CDR3 coding sequence is TGTGCCTGGAGTGGGTCGACAGGGGGCTTGTTGTGGGAGACCCAGTACTTC. Amino acid sequence: CAWSGSTGGLLWETQYF.

V usage is TRBV15 and J usage is TRBJ2-7; D unresolved. This CDR3 comprises 12 residues. Germline V gives CDR1 LNHNV, CDR2 YYDKDF (reference sequence). With 5 bases removed from V and 6 bases from J, the gap between germline ends came to 11 bases. This CDR3 is CATSPGRGEQYF. CDR3 bases: TGTGCCACCAGCCCTGGCCGCGGCGAGCAGTACTTC.

V usage is TRBV5-1 and J usage is TRBJ1-4; maybe TRBD1 (6 bases). The CDR3 is made up of 14 amino acids. In germline, CDR1 is SGHRS, CDR2 YFSETQ. The V end was cut by 4 bases, the J end by 6 bases, with 13 bases between. CDR3 amino acids: CASSLRDTDEKLFF. DNA for the CDR3: TGCGCCAGCAGCCTCCGGGACACGGATGAAAAACTGTTTTTT.

In this sample, this clone turned up once. This chain links TRBV6-1 with TRBJ2-7; D ambiguous. The CDR3 has 14 amino acids. V lost 2 bases, J lost 3 bases, and 11 bases lay in between. Per germline, CDR1 MNHNS and CDR2 SASEGT. The CDR3 nucleotides read TGTGCCAGCAGTGAACAACCCCGGTACTACGAGCAGTACTTC. It encodes CASSEQPRYYEQYF.

This clone was found once. The rearrangement uses TRBV13 and TRBJ1-2, with 11 bases aligning to TRBD1. Trimming removed 5 bases from V and 7 bases from J; junction bases left unmatched: 9. CDR3 length: 15 amino acids. The germline V gene has CDR1 PRHDT and CDR2 FYEKMQ (reference sequence). The DNA for the CDR3 is TGTGCCAGCAGCCAAGTCGGGACAGGGGGTTTTGGCTACACCTTC. Protein: CASSQVGTGGFGYTF. Looking up the rest from reference TRBV13 and TRBJ1-2 gives the full variable domain: AAGVIQSPRHLIKEKRETATLKCYPIPRHDTVYWYQQGPGQDPQFLISFYEKMQSDKGSIPDRFSAQQFSDYHSELNMSSLELGDSALYFCASSQVGTGGFGYTFGSGTRLTVV.

This chain uses TRBV4-2 with TRBJ1-1; 7 nucleotides line up with TRBD1. The CDR3 is made up of 15 amino acids. Germline assignment: CDR1 LGHNA and CDR2 YNFKEQ. Trimming cost V 4 bases and J 0 bases; bases outside gene matches: 5. The CDR3 nucleotides are TGTGCCAGCAGCCTAGGGACAGTCATGAACACTGAAGCTTTCTTT. It encodes CASSLGTVMNTEAFF.

This chain links TRBV5-1 with TRBJ2-1, with D perhaps TRBD2 (6 bases). The V gene lost 3 bases and the J gene lost 4 bases, with 14 bases spanning the gap. Germline CDR1 SGHRS, CDR2 YFSETQ. CDR3 length: 15 residues. CDR3: CASSSGSRLYNEQFF. The CDR3 region has the DNA TGCGCCAGCAGCTCCGGGAGCCGTCTGTACAATGAGCAGTTCTTC.

This CDR3 reads CASRKALGTGDSNQPQHF. The CDR3 DNA follows: TGTGCAAGTCGCAAGGCCCTCGGGACAGGGGATAGCAATCAGCCCCAGCATTTT. The V gene is TRBV12-2, the J gene TRBJ1-5; TRBD1, the D gene given by the table, was not confirmed from the DNA. TRBV12-2 is flagged as a pseudogene. The CDR3 contains 18 residues.

The chain recombines TRBV28 with TRBJ1-1; TRBD1 matches 7 bases. The CDR3 is made up of 15 amino acids. V lost 2 bases to trimming and J lost 3 bases; unmatched junction nucleotides: 6. Germline values: CDR1 MDHEN, CDR2 SYDVKM. The CDR3 loop is CASSLQGVVYTEAFF. The CDR3 nucleotides read TGTGCCAGCAGTTTACAGGGGGTAGTCTACACTGAAGCTTTCTTT.

This chain uses TRBV6-1 with TRBJ2-1; TRBD2 matches at 12 bases. V gave up 5 bases and J gave up 8 bases; unmatched junction bases: 7. The CDR3 loop spans 15 amino acids. Germline values: CDR1 MNHNS, CDR2 SASEGT. The CDR3 is CASSSSGRGWDEQFF. DNA of the CDR3: TGTGCCAGCAGTTCTAGCGGGAGGGGGTGGGATGAGCAGTTCTTC.

The chain employs TRBV7-6 and TRBJ2-5, with D perhaps matching TRBD2 (6 bases). Looked up from germline, CDR1 is SGHVS and CDR2 is FNYEAQ. CDR3 length: 14 amino acids. V shed 5 bases and J shed 1 base, with 11 bases lying between them. CDR3 sequence: CASSTGVFQETQYF. The DNA of the CDR3 is TGTGCCAGCAGCACGGGGGTATTCCAAGAGACCCAGTACTTC. Full variable domain (outside the CDR3, taken from reference TRBV7-6 and TRBJ2-5): GAGVSQSPRYKVTKRGQDVALRCDPISGHVSLYWYRQALGQGPEFLTYFNYEAQQDKSGLPNDRFSAERPEGSISTLTIQRTEQRDSAMYRCASSTGVFQETQYFGPGTRLLVL.

Turning to this clone: The identical CDR3 is also encoded by other nucleotide sequences in the sample. The gene calls are TRBV18 and TRBJ1-1, with D perhaps TRBD1 (6 bases). The CDR3 consists of 13 residues. Germline V gene lookup returns CDR1 KGHSH and CDR2 LQKENI. V lost 3 bases to trimming and J lost 1 base, with 6 bases between them. CDR3 DNA sequence: TGTGCCAGCTCACCGGGACAGAACACTGAAGCTTTCTTT. This sequence encodes CASSPGQNTEAFF.

This clone occurred once. The chain has TRBV10-3 and TRBJ2-3; 7 bases line up with TRBD2. The V segment lost 0 bases and the J segment 5 bases; nucleotides outside the gene matches: 11. This CDR3 has 17 amino acids. The germline V gene has CDR1 ENHRY and CDR2 SYGVKD. DNA for the CDR3: TGTGCCATCAGTGAGTCGATGATGGCGGGAGCGAGAGATACGCAGTATTTT. It translates to CAISESMMAGARDTQYF.

This chain uses TRBV7-8 with TRBJ1-2; no reliable D call. Trimming shortened V by 7 bases and J by 4 bases, and 19 bases separated the two germline ends. The CDR3 totals 15 residues. CDR1 is SGHVS and CDR2 is FQNEAQ in the germline V gene. CDR3 DNA sequence: TGTGCCAGCACCGATCGTGGGCCACAAGGCTATGGCTACACCTTC. As protein: CASTDRGPQGYGYTF.

This chain uses TRBV6-1 with TRBJ1-4; D is uncertain. Germline CDR1 MNHNS, CDR2 SASEGT. The V and J ends lost 7 bases and 8 bases respectively, with 14 bases between them. This CDR3 has 13 amino acids. Written as DNA, the CDR3 is TGTGCCAGCACAAACCCCGGAGACGAAAAACTGTTTTTT. It is translated as CASTNPGDEKLFF.

The V and J genes are TRBV18 and TRBJ1-1; no firm D call. Trimming pared 3 bases from V and 0 bases from J, leaving 2 bases between. Germline CDR1 KGHSH, CDR2 LQKENI. This CDR3 region has 12 residues. CDR3 DNA sequence: TGTGCCAGCTCACCCTTGAACACTGAAGCTTTCTTT. It translates to CASSPLNTEAFF.

The chain couples TRBV6-1 to TRBJ2-7, with D perhaps TRBD1 (6 bases). V was cut by 4 bases and J by 3 bases, with 16 bases left in between. Germline V CDR1 and CDR2: MNHNS, SASEGT. The length of the CDR3 is 15 residues. The CDR3 protein is CASSVTRGRDYEQYF. The CDR3 nucleotides read TGTGCCAGCAGTGTAACCAGGGGAAGGGACTACGAGCAGTACTTC.